The 15 T cell receptor beta chains below all came from one sample that was sequenced in a study of PD-L1 blockade in urothelial cancer. The time point here: pretreatment peripheral blood. Sequencing used immunoSEQ multiplex PCR; TCRdb keeps in-frame clones, though not all of them. The table lists around 34,000 clones, around four fifths of them singletons. Sequenced material: PBMCs, taken around atezolizumab (anti-PD-L1) treatment. These TCRs come from a man aged 80 or over with urothelial cancer.

V usage is TRBV28 and J usage is TRBJ2-7; 15 nucleotides align to TRBD2. The CDR3 consists of 18 residues. Germline V gene lookup returns CDR1 MDHEN and CDR2 SYDVKM. The J segment lost 1 base and the V segment lost 7 bases, leaving 11 bases of the junction unmatched. This CDR3 is CASTGQGLAGGRSYEQYF. In DNA form, the CDR3 reads TGTGCCAGCACGGGACAGGGACTAGCGGGAGGTAGGTCCTACGAGCAGTACTTC.

The chain recombines TRBV29-1 with TRBJ1-2; perhaps TRBD1 as D (5 bases). Between the trimmed V and J ends, which lost 7 bases and 4 bases, there was a span of 16 bases. This CDR3 region has 13 residues. Germline V gene sequence: CDR1 SQVTM, CDR2 ANQGSEA. This CDR3 reads CSAGVGQRYGYTF. The CDR3 nucleotides are TGCAGCGCCGGAGTGGGGCAGCGCTATGGCTACACCTTC.

The gene calls are TRBV2 and TRBJ1-5, with 8 nucleotides matching TRBD1. CDR1 is SNHLY and CDR2 is FYNNEI in the germline V gene. V shed 2 bases and J 7 bases; nucleotides not matched to a gene: 4. The CDR3 consists of 14 residues. In nucleotides, the CDR3 is TGTGCCAGCAGTGAAACAGGGGGAGAACAGCCCCAGCATTTT. Translation: CASSETGGEQPQHF.

J is TRBJ2-2 and V is TRBV6-1, with D perhaps matching TRBD2 (5 bases). The CDR3 consists of 13 residues. V lost 7 bases, J lost 2 bases, and 8 bases lay in between. The V gene's germline CDR1 is MNHNS and CDR2 SASEGT. In DNA, the CDR3 is TGTGCCAGCAACCGGGGTAACACCGGGGAGCTGTTTTTT. Encoded protein: CASNRGNTGELFF.

V usage is TRBV5-4 and J usage is TRBJ2-3, with 9 bases lining up with TRBD1. This CDR3 has 14 residues. Germline CDR1 reads SGHNT; CDR2 reads YYREEE (reference sequence). V was pared by 3 bases and J by 4 bases, with 3 bases of the junction left unmatched. CDR3 nucleotide sequence: TGTGCCAGCAGCTCCCGACAGGGGGCAGATACGCAGTATTTT. Protein: CASSSRQGADTQYF.

The chain uses TRBV25-1 and TRBJ2-3; TRBD2 aligns across 9 bases. The J segment lost 7 bases and the V segment lost 5 bases, leaving 7 bases of the junction unmatched. CDR1 is MGHDK and CDR2 is SYGVNS in the germline V gene. CDR3 length: 14 residues. DNA for the CDR3: TGTGCCAGCAGTTTAGCGGGAGTCAGGAATACGCAGTATTTT. Its translation is CASSLAGVRNTQYF.

This clone occurred once. CDR3 in amino acids: CASSHGGELAELFF. CDR3 DNA sequence: TGTGCCAGCAGTCATGGGGGGGAGCTGGCGGAGCTGTTTTTT. The V gene is TRBV7-9, the J gene TRBJ2-2; 7 nucleotides agree with TRBD2. Germline V gene lookup returns CDR1 SEHNR and CDR2 FQNEAQ (reference sequence). This CDR3 spans 14 amino acids. V lost 6 bases and J lost 10; bases outside the gene matches: 11.

This clone showed up just once. This sequence joins TRBV6-1 and TRBJ2-2, with unresolved D. The CDR3 spans 13 residues. The ends were cut back, 4 bases at V and 6 bases at J, with 9 bases in the middle. The germline gives CDR1 MNHNS, CDR2 SASEGT. The CDR3: CASSVGVSGELFF. CDR3 DNA sequence: TGTGCCAGCAGTGTCGGAGTATCCGGGGAGCTGTTTTTT.

The chain uses TRBV28 and TRBJ2-7; 8 bases are a match to TRBD2. This CDR3 comprises 13 residues. CDR1 is MDHEN and CDR2 is SYDVKM in the germline V gene. V was clipped by 8 bases and J by 6 bases; unmatched bases: 9. CDR3 amino acids: CASYAGGLAEQYF. The CDR3 coding sequence is TGTGCCAGCTATGCGGGAGGTTTGGCCGAGCAGTACTTC.

The CDR3 DNA reads as TGTGCCAGCAGTTTCGACTGGGACAGTGGCACTGAAGCTTTCTTT. It translates to CASSFDWDSGTEAFF. The chain has TRBV6-5 and TRBJ1-1; 7 bases align to TRBD1. V was pared by 4 bases and J by 4 bases, with 9 bases of the junction left unmatched. The germline CDR1 and CDR2 sequences are MNHEY and SVGAGI. CDR3 length: 15 residues.

J is TRBJ1-5 and V is TRBV30; 8 bases line up with TRBD1. Germline lookup yields CDR1 GTSNPN and CDR2 SVGIG (reference sequence). CDR3 length: 16 residues. The trim removed 2 bases at V and 5 bases at J, leaving 11 bases unmatched. The CDR3 DNA reads TGTGCCTGGAGTAGATCTGGGACAGGCCGGGATCAGCCCCAGCATTTT. It codes for CAWSRSGTGRDQPQHF.

The chain recombines TRBV7-2 with TRBJ2-5; tentative D call: TRBD1 (5 bases). Germline V gene sequence: CDR1 SGHTA, CDR2 FQGNSA. The CDR3 covers 13 residues. V lost 5 bases and J lost 3, with 10 bases in between. The DNA for the CDR3 is TGTGCCAGCAGCCCCCGACAGAAAGAGACCCAGTACTTC. Protein product: CASSPRQKETQYF.

V usage is TRBV27 and J usage is TRBJ2-1; TRBD2 matches 10 bases. The CDR3 is 18 amino acids. With 0 bases clipped from V and 5 bases from J, the junction kept 10 bases outside the gene matches. Germline-derived CDR1 and CDR2 are MNHEY and SMNVEV (reference sequence). CDR3 bases: TGTGCCAGCAGTTTATCCCCCGGTAGCGGGAGGAGGAACAATGAGCAGTTCTTC. The encoded protein is CASSLSPGSGRRNNEQFF.

The chain carries TRBV5-1 and TRBJ2-3, with TRBD2 matching over 12 bases. The germline CDR1 and CDR2 sequences are SGHRS and YFSETQ. This CDR3 spans 16 amino acids. Losses at the gene ends were 2 bases for V and 5 bases for J; bases not matched to a gene: 6. This CDR3 is CASSLSSGRDGDTQYF. The CDR3 nucleotides read TGCGCCAGCAGCTTATCTAGCGGGAGGGACGGAGATACGCAGTATTTT.

This clone appeared a few times. This chain joins TRBV5-6 and TRBJ2-5, with D tentatively TRBD2 (7 bases). Germline loops: CDR1 SGHDT, CDR2 YYEEEE. CDR3 size: 13 residues. Trimming left V 6 bases short and J 5 bases short, with 14 bases between. The CDR3 DNA follows: TGTGCCAGCATTAGGGGGGGCCGGGAGACCCAGTACTTC. Residues: CASIRGGRETQYF.